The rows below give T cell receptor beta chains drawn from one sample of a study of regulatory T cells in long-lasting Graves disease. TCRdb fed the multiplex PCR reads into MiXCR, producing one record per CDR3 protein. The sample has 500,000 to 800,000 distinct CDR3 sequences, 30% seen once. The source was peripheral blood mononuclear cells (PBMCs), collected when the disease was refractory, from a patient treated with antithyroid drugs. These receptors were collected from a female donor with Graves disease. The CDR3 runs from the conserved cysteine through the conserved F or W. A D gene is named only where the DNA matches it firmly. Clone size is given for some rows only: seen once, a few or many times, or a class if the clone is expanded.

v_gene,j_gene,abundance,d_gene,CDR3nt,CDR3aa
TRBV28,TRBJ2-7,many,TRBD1,TGTGCCAGCAGTTTATGGGATCCGGGACAGGGGACGTACGAGCAGTACTTC,CASSLWDPGQGTYEQYF
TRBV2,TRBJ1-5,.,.,TGTGCCAGCAGTGTATGGCAGCCCAATCAGCCCCAGCATTTT,CASSVWQPNQPQHF
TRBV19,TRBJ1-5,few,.,TGTGCCAGTAGTATTGGCCAGGCAGATCAGCCCCAGCATTTT,CASSIGQADQPQHF
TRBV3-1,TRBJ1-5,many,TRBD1,TGTGCCAGCAGCCGGGGACAGAATAGCAATCAGCCCCAGCATTTT,CASSRGQNSNQPQHF
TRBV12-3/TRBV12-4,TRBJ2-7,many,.,TGTGCCAGCAGTTTCGGACAGCGACTCTACGAGCAGTACTTC,CASSFGQRLYEQYF
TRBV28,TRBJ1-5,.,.,TGTGCCAGCAGTTTTTACTGGCGACAGGCTAGCAATCAGCCCCAGCGTTTT,CASSFYWRQASNQPQRF
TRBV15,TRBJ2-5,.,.,TGTGCCACCGCCAAGGTGGGGGGTGAAGAGACCCAGTACTTC,CATAKVGGEETQYF
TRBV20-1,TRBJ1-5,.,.,TGCAGTGCTACCTTACAGGGCAATCAGCCCCAGCATTTT,CSATLQGNQPQHF
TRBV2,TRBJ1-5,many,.,TGTGCCAGCGGTAGGGATCGCAATCAGCCCCAGCATTTT,CASGRDRNQPQHF
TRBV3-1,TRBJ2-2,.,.,TGTGCCAGCAGCCAAGTAGTGGCTACAGGCACCGGGGAGCTGTTTTTT,CASSQVVATGTGELFF
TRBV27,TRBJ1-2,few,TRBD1,TGTGCCAGCAGTTTCCTGGGACAGGGAAGCTATGGCTACACCTTC,CASSFLGQGSYGYTF
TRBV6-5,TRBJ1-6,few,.,TGTGCCAGCAGTTACTCGACGGGGCCTTATAATTCACCCCTCCACTTT,CASSYSTGPYNSPLHF
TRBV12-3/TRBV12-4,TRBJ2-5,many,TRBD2,TGTGCCAGCAGTTCCTCTAGCGGGAGGGGGCAAGAGACCCAGTACTTC,CASSSSSGRGQETQYF
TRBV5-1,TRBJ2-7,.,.,TGCGCCAGCAGCACCCGGGACAAAGTGTACGAGCAGTACTTC,CASSTRDKVYEQYF
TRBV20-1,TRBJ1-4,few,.,TGCAGTGCTAGAGGCCGGGACGGAGATATCGGTGAAAAACTGTTTTTT,CSARGRDGDIGEKLFF
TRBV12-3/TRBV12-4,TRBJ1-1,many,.,TGTGCCAGCAGTCCGTCCCACAGGAACACTGAAGCTTTCTTT,CASSPSHRNTEAFF
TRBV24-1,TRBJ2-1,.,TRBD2,TGTGCCACCAGTGACCCACGACTAGCGGGAGATAAAGATGAGCAGTTCTTC,CATSDPRLAGDKDEQFF
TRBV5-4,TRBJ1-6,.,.,TGTGCCAGCAGCTTAACAGGGTGGGGAGATTCACCCCTCCACTTT,CASSLTGWGDSPLHF
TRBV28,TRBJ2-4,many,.,TGTGCCAGCACCGAGACCCAGAGAATATTAGCCAAAAACATTCAGTACTTC,CASTETQRILAKNIQYF
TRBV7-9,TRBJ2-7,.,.,TGTGCCAGCAGCTCACTGACTTTAGCTGGGCAGTACTTC,CASSSLTLAGQYF
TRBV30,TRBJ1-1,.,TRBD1,TGTGCCTGGGGGACAGCGAACACTGAAGCTTTCTTT,CAWGTANTEAFF
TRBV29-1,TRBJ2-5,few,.,TGCAGCGCGGGTCACCGAGCGAAAAAGACCCAGTACTTC,CSAGHRAKKTQYF
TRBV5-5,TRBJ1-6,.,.,TGTGCCAGCAGCCAAGCACATCAGGGTAGCTCCTATAATTCACCCCTCCACTTT,CASSQAHQGSSYNSPLHF
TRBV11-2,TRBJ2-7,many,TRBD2,TGTGCCAGCAGCTTAGTCGGCGGGAGGGCCGATCGCGAGCAGTACTTC,CASSLVGGRADREQYF
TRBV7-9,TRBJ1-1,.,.,TGTGCCAGCAGCTTACCAGGGATGTACACTGAAGCTTTCTTT,CASSLPGMYTEAFF
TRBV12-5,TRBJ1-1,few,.,TGTGCTAGTGGTTTGACCAAGGGGGTGGCTTTCTTT,CASGLTKGVAFF
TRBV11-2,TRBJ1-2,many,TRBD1,TGTGCCAGCAGCCCAGGGGGGACGTCCTATGGCTACACCTTC,CASSPGGTSYGYTF
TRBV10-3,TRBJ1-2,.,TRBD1,TGTGCCATCAGCGGAGAACAGGGGGACTATGGCTACACCTTC,CAISGEQGDYGYTF
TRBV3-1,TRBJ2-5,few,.,TGTGCCAGCAGCCAAGGAGGCGGCCCTCCTGCAGAGACCCAGTACTTC,CASSQGGGPPAETQYF
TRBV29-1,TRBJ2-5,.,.,TGCAGCGTTCGACAGGACCAAGAGACCCAGTACTTC,CSVRQDQETQYF
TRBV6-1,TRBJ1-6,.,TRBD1,TGTGCCAGCAGTGACAGGGGGCTAAAATCACCCCTCCACTTT,CASSDRGLKSPLHF
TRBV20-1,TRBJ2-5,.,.,TGCAGTGCTAGAGCCAGGGTGGAGACCCAGTACTTC,CSARARVETQYF
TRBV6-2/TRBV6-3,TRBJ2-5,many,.,TGTGCCAGCAGTTACACGGATGGGACCCAGTACTTC,CASSYTDGTQYF
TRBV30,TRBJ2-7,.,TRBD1,TGTGCCTGGGGACAGGGTCGGTCCTACGAGCAGTACTTC,CAWGQGRSYEQYF
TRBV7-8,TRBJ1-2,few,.,TGTGCCAGCAGCTTAGGGTGGCGGGAAGGCTACACCTTC,CASSLGWREGYTF
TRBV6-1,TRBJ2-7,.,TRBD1,TGTGCCAGCAGACAAGACAGGGTAGGGTACGAGCAGTACTTC,CASRQDRVGYEQYF
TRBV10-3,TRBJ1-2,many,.,TGTGCCATCAGTGAGTCACCGGGTAGCGACTATGGCTACACCTTC,CAISESPGSDYGYTF
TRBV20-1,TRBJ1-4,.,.,TGCAGTGCTCCAGCTTCAACTAATGAAAAACTGTTTTTT,CSAPASTNEKLFF
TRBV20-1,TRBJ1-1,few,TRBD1,TGCAGTGCTGATGACAGGGGTAGTACTGAAGCTTTCTTT,CSADDRGSTEAFF
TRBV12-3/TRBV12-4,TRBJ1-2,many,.,TGTGCCAGCAGTAGCCCGGACAACTATGGCTACACCTTC,CASSSPDNYGYTF
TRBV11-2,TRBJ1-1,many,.,TGTGCCAGCAGCTTAGTCGTACAGAGCACTGAAGCTTTCTTT,CASSLVVQSTEAFF
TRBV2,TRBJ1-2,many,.,TGTGCCAGCAGTGAAGGGGACTATGGCTACACCTTC,CASSEGDYGYTF
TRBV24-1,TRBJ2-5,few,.,TGTGCCACCAGTGATTCGCAGCCAGACACGTCTGGAGAGACCCAGTACTTC,CATSDSQPDTSGETQYF
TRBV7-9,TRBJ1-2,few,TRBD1,TGTGCCAGCAGACAAGGACAGGGAACTGGCTACACCTTC,CASRQGQGTGYTF
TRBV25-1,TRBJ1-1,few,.,TGTGCCAGCAGTGAAGTGGGAGGTGTAGCTGAAGCTTTCTTT,CASSEVGGVAEAFF
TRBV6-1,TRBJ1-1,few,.,TGTGCCAGCAGTGAAGGGTTGAGGACAAGGTTGGTCTTT,CASSEGLRTRLVF
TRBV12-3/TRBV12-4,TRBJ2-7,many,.,TGTGCCAGCAGTTTAGCGCTGGGTTACGAGCAGTACTTC,CASSLALGYEQYF
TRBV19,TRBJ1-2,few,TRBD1,TGTGCCAGTACCCCGGGACAGCTCTTTATTAACTATGGCTACACCTTC,CASTPGQLFINYGYTF